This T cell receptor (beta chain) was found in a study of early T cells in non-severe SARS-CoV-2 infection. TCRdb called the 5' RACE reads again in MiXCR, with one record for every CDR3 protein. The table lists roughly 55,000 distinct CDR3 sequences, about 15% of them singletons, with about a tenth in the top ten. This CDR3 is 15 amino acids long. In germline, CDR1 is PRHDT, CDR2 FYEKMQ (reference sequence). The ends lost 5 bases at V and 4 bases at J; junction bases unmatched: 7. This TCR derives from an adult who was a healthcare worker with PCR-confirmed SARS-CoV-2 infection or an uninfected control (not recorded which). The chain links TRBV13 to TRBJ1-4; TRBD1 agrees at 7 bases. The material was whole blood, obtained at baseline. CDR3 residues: CASSPYRGLNEKLFF. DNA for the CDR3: TGTGCCAGCAGCCCATACAGGGGACTTAATGAAAAACTGTTTTTT. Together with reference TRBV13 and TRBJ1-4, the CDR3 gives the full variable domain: AAGVIQSPRHLIKEKRETATLKCYPIPRHDTVYWYQQGPGQDPQFLISFYEKMQSDKGSIPDRFSAQQFSDYHSELNMSSLELGDSALYFCASSPYRGLNEKLFFGSGTQLSVL.